Listed below are T cell receptor beta chains from one sample, sequenced in a study of vaccination effects on CD4 cells after COVID-19. Measured with immunoSEQ multiplex PCR; TCRdb has only the in-frame clones, and not every one. The table records about 54,000 clones, about two thirds of them present only once. Antigens of these TCRs are unknown. Material: CD4+ T cells from PBMCs cultured with SARS-CoV-2 spike peptides, obtained before COVID-19 vaccination. The receptors derive from a human donor who received a COVID-19 vaccine. Each CDR3 is given with its conserved first and last residue. Fields, in order: J gene, D gene, clone size, V gene, CDR3 DNA, CDR3 protein. A D gene is named only where the DNA matches it firmly. The size of a clone is reported for some rows only, either as once, few or many, or as a class for expanded clones.

J gene: TRBJ2-3; D gene: TRBD2; clone size: .; V gene: TRBV5-1; CDR3 DNA: TGCGCCAGCAGCTTGGCCGGGACTAGCGGCCTCACAGATACGCAGTATTTT; CDR3 protein: CASSLAGTSGLTDTQYF
J gene: TRBJ1-6; D gene: .; clone size: .; V gene: TRBV4-1; CDR3 DNA: TGCGCCAGCAGCCAAGCCGCTACAGGGACACCCCTCCACTTT; CDR3 protein: CASSQAATGTPLHF
J gene: TRBJ2-1; D gene: TRBD1; clone size: .; V gene: TRBV30; CDR3 DNA: TGTGCCTGGAGTCGTCGGACAGGTCGGCGTTCGTCGTCGAATGAGCAGTTCTTC; CDR3 protein: CAWSRRTGRRSSSNEQFF
J gene: TRBJ2-2; D gene: .; clone size: .; V gene: TRBV29-1; CDR3 DNA: TGCAGCGCTATTCCCACAGGGAAGACCGGGGAGCTGTTTTTT; CDR3 protein: CSAIPTGKTGELFF
J gene: TRBJ2-7; D gene: TRBD2; clone size: .; V gene: TRBV3-1/TRBV3-2; CDR3 DNA: TGTGCCAGCAGCCACGGTAGCGGGAGTTACGAGCAGTACTTC; CDR3 protein: CASSHGSGSYEQYF
J gene: TRBJ2-3; D gene: .; clone size: .; V gene: TRBV28; CDR3 DNA: TGTGCCAGCAGTTCTTACCCTAGCACAGATACGCAGTATTTT; CDR3 protein: CASSSYPSTDTQYF
J gene: TRBJ2-5; D gene: .; clone size: .; V gene: TRBV19; CDR3 DNA: TGTGCCAGTAGTGCGGCCAGGGGAGAGACCCAGTACTTC; CDR3 protein: CASSAARGETQYF
J gene: TRBJ1-6; D gene: .; clone size: .; V gene: TRBV30; CDR3 DNA: TGTGCCCAGTCCCCATTTACAGAAAATTCACCCCTCCACTTT; CDR3 protein: CAQSPFTENSPLHF
J gene: TRBJ2-7; D gene: TRBD1; clone size: .; V gene: TRBV5-1; CDR3 DNA: TGCGCCAGCAGCTTGGGACAGGGGCCCTACGAGCAGTACTTC; CDR3 protein: CASSLGQGPYEQYF
J gene: TRBJ1-3; D gene: .; clone size: .; V gene: TRBV6-5; CDR3 DNA: TGTGCCAGCAGTCCCCAGGTTATCGCTGGAAACACCATATATTTT; CDR3 protein: CASSPQVIAGNTIYF
J gene: TRBJ1-2; D gene: .; clone size: .; V gene: TRBV3-1/TRBV3-2; CDR3 DNA: TGTGCCAGCAGCCGGACAGACCCCTATGGCTACACCTTC; CDR3 protein: CASSRTDPYGYTF
J gene: TRBJ1-1; D gene: .; clone size: .; V gene: TRBV6-1; CDR3 DNA: TGTGCCAGCAGTGAAGAGCAGGGGTGGTCTGAAGCTTTCTTT; CDR3 protein: CASSEEQGWSEAFF
J gene: TRBJ1-1; D gene: TRBD1; clone size: few; V gene: TRBV12-5; CDR3 DNA: TGTGCTAGTGGTTTGGAGACAGGGAGTCCGCTCTTT; CDR3 protein: CASGLETGSPLF
J gene: TRBJ2-3; D gene: .; clone size: .; V gene: TRBV6-5; CDR3 DNA: TGTGCCAGCAGTCTTTTAGTGGAGGCTACGCAGTATTTT; CDR3 protein: CASSLLVEATQYF
J gene: TRBJ2-6; D gene: .; clone size: .; V gene: TRBV30; CDR3 DNA: TGTGCCTGGAGTGTACTGAGCTCTGGGGCCAACGTCCTGACTTTC; CDR3 protein: CAWSVLSSGANVLTF
J gene: TRBJ1-3; D gene: .; clone size: .; V gene: TRBV4-2; CDR3 DNA: TGTGCCAGCAGCCAAGATAGCCCTGGAAACACCATATATTTT; CDR3 protein: CASSQDSPGNTIYF
J gene: TRBJ2-5; D gene: .; clone size: .; V gene: TRBV29-1; CDR3 DNA: TGCAGCGTTCAGGGGAGGCTCCAAGAGACCCAGTACTTC; CDR3 protein: CSVQGRLQETQYF
J gene: TRBJ2-6; D gene: .; clone size: .; V gene: TRBV4-1; CDR3 DNA: TGCGCCAGCAGCCCCGTTCCTCGCTCTGGGGCCAACGTCCTGACTTTC; CDR3 protein: CASSPVPRSGANVLTF
J gene: TRBJ2-7; D gene: TRBD1; clone size: .; V gene: TRBV27; CDR3 DNA: TGTGCCAGCAGTTCCCGAACAGGGGGCTCCCCCTACGAGCAGTACTTC; CDR3 protein: CASSSRTGGSPYEQYF
J gene: TRBJ1-6; D gene: .; clone size: few; V gene: TRBV27; CDR3 DNA: TGTGCCAGCAGCATGGGGCGGAATTCACCCCTCCACTTT; CDR3 protein: CASSMGRNSPLHF
J gene: TRBJ2-7; D gene: TRBD2; clone size: .; V gene: TRBV5-1; CDR3 DNA: TGCGCCAGCAGCTTGGGCCCGGGAGGTCCCTACGAGCAGTACTTC; CDR3 protein: CASSLGPGGPYEQYF
J gene: TRBJ2-2; D gene: .; clone size: .; V gene: TRBV25-1; CDR3 DNA: TGTGCCAGCAGTGAAACCCATGGGGGTGTTAACACCGGGGAGCTGTTTTTT; CDR3 protein: CASSETHGGVNTGELFF
J gene: TRBJ2-7; D gene: .; clone size: once; V gene: TRBV5-1; CDR3 DNA: TGCGCCAGCAGCCCCCCGGGACCCTACGAGCAGTACTTC; CDR3 protein: CASSPPGPYEQYF
J gene: TRBJ1-3; D gene: TRBD1; clone size: few; V gene: TRBV7-2; CDR3 DNA: TGTGCCAGCAGCTTGGGACAGGGGGCCGGTGCGGGAAACACCATATATTTT; CDR3 protein: CASSLGQGAGAGNTIYF
J gene: TRBJ2-1; D gene: .; clone size: .; V gene: TRBV28; CDR3 DNA: TGTGCCAGCCCAAGAAACCCCAGGACCCCCGTCGATGAGCAGTTCTTC; CDR3 protein: CASPRNPRTPVDEQFF
J gene: TRBJ2-1; D gene: .; clone size: .; V gene: TRBV7-3; CDR3 DNA: TGTGCCAGCAGTCTCGCCGGTTTGAGCAATGAGCAGTTCTTC; CDR3 protein: CASSLAGLSNEQFF
J gene: TRBJ2-3; D gene: TRBD2; clone size: .; V gene: TRBV9; CDR3 DNA: TGTGCCAGCGCCGGGGGGGGAGCAGATACGCAGTATTTT; CDR3 protein: CASAGGGADTQYF
J gene: TRBJ1-5; D gene: TRBD1; clone size: .; V gene: TRBV5-1; CDR3 DNA: TGCGCCAGCAGCCTACAGGGGGGGAGCAATCAGCCCCAGCATTTT; CDR3 protein: CASSLQGGSNQPQHF
J gene: TRBJ1-5; D gene: .; clone size: few; V gene: TRBV7-2; CDR3 DNA: TGTGCCAGCACCAGATCCAATCAGCCCCAGCATTTT; CDR3 protein: CASTRSNQPQHF
J gene: TRBJ2-1; D gene: .; clone size: .; V gene: TRBV21-1; CDR3 DNA: TGTGCCAGCAGCAAAGCGCTGCGACTAGATTTGCGTACCAATGAGCAGTTCTTC; CDR3 protein: CASSKALRLDLRTNEQFF
J gene: TRBJ2-5; D gene: TRBD1; clone size: .; V gene: TRBV5-5; CDR3 DNA: TGTGCCAGCAGCTCCAGGGGGCGCGGGACCCAGTACTTC; CDR3 protein: CASSSRGRGTQYF
J gene: TRBJ1-6; D gene: .; clone size: .; V gene: TRBV25-1; CDR3 DNA: TGTGCCAGCAGTGAATTTCGTAGGGATTCACCCCTCCACTTT; CDR3 protein: CASSEFRRDSPLHF
J gene: TRBJ2-7; D gene: .; clone size: once; V gene: TRBV21-1; CDR3 DNA: TGTGCCAGCAGCAAAGACGAGGGGCGAGACGGCGAGCAGTACTTC; CDR3 protein: CASSKDEGRDGEQYF
J gene: TRBJ2-7; D gene: TRBD1; clone size: .; V gene: TRBV18; CDR3 DNA: TGTGCCAGCTCACCAGGGACAGGGATAAACGAGCAGTACTTC; CDR3 protein: CASSPGTGINEQYF
J gene: TRBJ1-1; D gene: .; clone size: .; V gene: TRBV25-1; CDR3 DNA: TGTGCCAGCAGTGAATGGGGAGGAAACACTGAAGCTTTCTTT; CDR3 protein: CASSEWGGNTEAFF
J gene: TRBJ1-1; D gene: TRBD1; clone size: .; V gene: TRBV11-3; CDR3 DNA: TGTGCCAGCAGCTTGCAGGGGGCTACTGAGGCTGAAGCTTTCTTT; CDR3 protein: CASSLQGATEAEAFF
J gene: TRBJ2-2; D gene: .; clone size: .; V gene: TRBV6-5; CDR3 DNA: TGTGCCAGCAGTCTATGGGGGGGGGAGCTGTTTTTT; CDR3 protein: CASSLWGGELFF
J gene: TRBJ1-1; D gene: .; clone size: few; V gene: TRBV3-1/TRBV3-2; CDR3 DNA: TGTGCCAGCAGCCAAGACAGGGCTGAAGCTTTCTTT; CDR3 protein: CASSQDRAEAFF
J gene: TRBJ2-7; D gene: .; clone size: once; V gene: TRBV14; CDR3 DNA: TGTGCCAGCAGCCAAGAGTCCGGCAGGATGAGCTCCTACGAGCAGTACTTC; CDR3 protein: CASSQESGRMSSYEQYF
J gene: TRBJ1-5; D gene: .; clone size: .; V gene: TRBV6-2/TRBV6-3; CDR3 DNA: TGTGCCAGCAGTTTTTCCACAGCCTGGATGGGCAATCAGCCCCAGCATTTT; CDR3 protein: CASSFSTAWMGNQPQHF
J gene: TRBJ2-1; D gene: .; clone size: .; V gene: TRBV5-1; CDR3 DNA: TGCGCCAGCGGCCCGGGTAGGGGCTACAATGAGCAGTTCTTC; CDR3 protein: CASGPGRGYNEQFF
J gene: TRBJ2-7; D gene: TRBD1; clone size: .; V gene: TRBV3-1/TRBV3-2; CDR3 DNA: TGTGCCAGCAGCCACCGGACAGGGGGCTACGAGCAGTACTTC; CDR3 protein: CASSHRTGGYEQYF
J gene: TRBJ1-4; D gene: TRBD1; clone size: few; V gene: TRBV18; CDR3 DNA: TGTGCCAGCTCACCGGGGACAGGCACGGGGGGACTGTTTTTT; CDR3 protein: CASSPGTGTGGLFF
J gene: TRBJ2-1; D gene: .; clone size: .; V gene: TRBV5-4; CDR3 DNA: TGTGCCAGCAGCTTGGGCTTCAGCTCCTACAATGAGCAGTTCTTC; CDR3 protein: CASSLGFSSYNEQFF
J gene: TRBJ2-1; D gene: TRBD2; clone size: .; V gene: TRBV7-2; CDR3 DNA: TGTGCCAGCAGCTTTCCGGGACTAGCGGGAGGGAGCTCCTACAATGAGCAGTTCTTC; CDR3 protein: CASSFPGLAGGSSYNEQFF
J gene: TRBJ2-7; D gene: .; clone size: .; V gene: TRBV19; CDR3 DNA: TGTGCCAGTAGTATTCCCGGCTACGAGCAGTACTTC; CDR3 protein: CASSIPGYEQYF
J gene: TRBJ1-2; D gene: .; clone size: .; V gene: TRBV15; CDR3 DNA: TGTGCCACCAGCAGAGATTTTATTGAGGGGCGCGGCTATGGCTACACCTTC; CDR3 protein: CATSRDFIEGRGYGYTF
J gene: TRBJ2-2; D gene: .; clone size: .; V gene: TRBV18; CDR3 DNA: TGTGCCAGCTCACTACGCACCGGGGAGCTGTTTTTT; CDR3 protein: CASSLRTGELFF
J gene: TRBJ2-3; D gene: .; clone size: .; V gene: TRBV14; CDR3 DNA: TGTGCCAGCAGCCAAAGGGAACTCACGGTGGATACGCAGTATTTT; CDR3 protein: CASSQRELTVDTQYF
J gene: TRBJ1-5; D gene: .; clone size: .; V gene: TRBV3-1/TRBV3-2; CDR3 DNA: TGTGCCAGCAGCCCCCCCGGGGCGACCAATCAGCCCCAGCATTTT; CDR3 protein: CASSPPGATNQPQHF
J gene: TRBJ1-2; D gene: TRBD1; clone size: .; V gene: TRBV30; CDR3 DNA: TGTGCCACCTGGACAGGGGACTTCTATGGCTACACCTTC; CDR3 protein: CATWTGDFYGYTF
J gene: TRBJ1-2; D gene: .; clone size: few; V gene: TRBV4-2; CDR3 DNA: TGTGCCAGCAGCCCGGCGGGATACAGCAACAACTATGGCTACACCTTC; CDR3 protein: CASSPAGYSNNYGYTF
J gene: TRBJ1-3; D gene: TRBD1; clone size: .; V gene: TRBV5-4; CDR3 DNA: TGTGCCAGCAGCGGAGGGACAGATCCCCTACCCACCATATATTTT; CDR3 protein: CASSGGTDPLPTIYF
J gene: TRBJ2-7; D gene: TRBD2; clone size: .; V gene: TRBV11-2; CDR3 DNA: TGTGCCAGCAGCTTCCCCCGGACTAGCGGGAGGTTTGTGCAGTACTTC; CDR3 protein: CASSFPRTSGRFVQYF
J gene: TRBJ1-5; D gene: .; clone size: few; V gene: TRBV19; CDR3 DNA: TGTGCCAGTAGTATCGCAGGGCCCGGGCAGCCCCAGCATTTT; CDR3 protein: CASSIAGPGQPQHF
J gene: TRBJ1-5; D gene: .; clone size: .; V gene: TRBV2; CDR3 DNA: TGTGCCAGCAGTGAAGCGCGAGGGTTTCAGCCCCAGCATTTT; CDR3 protein: CASSEARGFQPQHF
J gene: TRBJ1-1; D gene: TRBD1; clone size: .; V gene: TRBV6-2/TRBV6-3; CDR3 DNA: TGTGCCAGCAGTCAGTCCGGACAGGGGATCACTGAAGCTTTCTTT; CDR3 protein: CASSQSGQGITEAFF
J gene: TRBJ1-2; D gene: .; clone size: few; V gene: TRBV29-1; CDR3 DNA: TGCAGCGTAGGGGGTGGAGGATTCAATTATGGCTACACCTTC; CDR3 protein: CSVGGGGFNYGYTF
J gene: TRBJ1-2; D gene: TRBD1; clone size: few; V gene: TRBV12-3/TRBV12-4; CDR3 DNA: TGTGCCAGCAGTTTGGGACAGGGAGGGGGCTACACCTTC; CDR3 protein: CASSLGQGGGYTF